A single sample is the source of the 24 T cell receptor beta chains below, sequenced in a study of T cell changes during pregnancy in multiple sclerosis. Data came from immunoSEQ multiplex PCR; TCRdb stores just in-frame clones and leaves some out. Among under 50,000 clones listed, approximately 94% were seen once. The sample in question was CD8+ T cells from peripheral blood mononuclear cells, obtained in the first trimester of pregnancy. The receptors come from a female donor with multiple sclerosis, enrolled in a pregnancy study.

The chain joins TRBV4-1 to TRBJ2-7; D gene ambiguous. CDR1 and CDR2 from the germline V gene are MGHRA and YSYEKL. The CDR3 runs to 14 residues. V dropped 0 bases and J dropped 1 base, with 7 bases sitting between them. CDR3 DNA: TGCGCCAGCAGCCAAGAACGACTTTCCTACGAGCAGTACTTC. It translates to CASSQERLSYEQYF.

The CDR3 is CASSGDRDRNTEAFF. CDR3 nucleotides: TGTGCCAGCAGCGGGGACAGGGATAGGAACACTGAAGCTTTCTTT. The chain has TRBV9 and TRBJ1-1; 9 positions match TRBD1. This CDR3 contains 15 residues. V lost 3 bases, J lost 1 base, and 4 bases stayed unmatched. Germline CDR1 is SGDLS and CDR2 is YYNGEE.

The chain carries TRBV7-9 and TRBJ2-5; TRBD2 matches at 10 bases. Losses at the gene ends were 6 bases for V and 4 bases for J; bases not matched to a gene: 5. CDR3 size: 14 residues. Germline V lookup: CDR1 SEHNR, CDR2 FQNEAQ (reference sequence). Here the CDR3 reads CASSFSGGAETQYF. CDR3 nucleotide sequence: TGTGCCAGCAGTTTCAGCGGGGGGGCAGAGACCCAGTACTTC. The full variable domain, its missing parts supplied by reference TRBV7-9 and TRBJ2-5, is DTGVSQNPRHKITKRGQNVTFRCDPISEHNRLYWYRQTLGQGPEFLTYFQNEAQLEKSRLLSDRFSAERPKGSFSTLEIQRTEQGDSAMYLCASSFSGGAETQYFGPGTRLLVL.

J is TRBJ2-1 and V is TRBV7-3; 10 bases fit TRBD2. Germline CDR1 SGHTA, CDR2 FQGTGA. The CDR3 is 19 residues long. V was pared by 2 bases and J by 3 bases, with 13 bases of the junction left unmatched. CDR3 sequence (DNA): TGTGCCAGCAGCTTATTAGGTGCCGCGGCTAGCGGGAGCTACAATGAGCAGTTCTTC. Translated: CASSLLGAAASGSYNEQFF.

This chain uses TRBV7-9 with TRBJ1-1; D is possibly TRBD1 (6 bases). V was clipped by 5 bases and J by 5 bases, with 21 bases between them. The CDR3 contains 16 residues. Germline values: CDR1 SEHNR, CDR2 FQNEAQ (reference sequence). The CDR3 reads CASSGPGQNGRTEAFF. The CDR3 nucleotides are TGTGCCAGCAGCGGACCGGGACAAAACGGGCGTACTGAAGCTTTCTTT.

The chain recombines TRBV7-2 with TRBJ1-1; possible D gene TRBD1, 5 bases. Germline V gene sequence: CDR1 SGHTA, CDR2 FQGNSA. This CDR3 is built from 14 residues. The V end was cut by 0 bases, the J end by 1 base, with 6 bases between. CDR3 protein: CASSLAGQNTEAFF. CDR3 coding DNA: TGTGCCAGCAGCTTAGCAGGACAGAACACTGAAGCTTTCTTT.

The J gene is TRBJ2-1, the V gene TRBV7-6, with 7 bases aligning to TRBD1. Trimming took 5 bases from V and 5 from J; bases not matched to a gene: 6. The length of the CDR3 is 14 residues. Per germline, CDR1 SGHVS and CDR2 FNYEAQ. CDR3 bases: TGTGCCAGCAGCCACAGGGGAAAGAACAATGAGCAGTTCTTC. This encodes CASSHRGKNNEQFF. The variable domain in full, with the rest retrieved from reference TRBV7-6 and TRBJ2-1, is GAGVSQSPRYKVTKRGQDVALRCDPISGHVSLYWYRQALGQGPEFLTYFNYEAQQDKSGLPNDRFSAERPEGSISTLTIQRTEQRDSAMYRCASSHRGKNNEQFFGPGTRLTVL.

V gene TRBV27 combines with J gene TRBJ2-7; TRBD2 matches 9 bases. With V trimmed by 5 bases and J by 8 bases, 7 bases remained unmatched. The length of the CDR3 is 13 residues. CDR1 is MNHEY, CDR2 SMNVEV, per germline (reference sequence). CDR3 loop: CASSPGLAKKQYF. As DNA, the CDR3 is TGTGCCAGCAGTCCCGGACTAGCGAAGAAGCAGTACTTC.

This chain joins TRBV4-1 and TRBJ2-5; 15 nucleotides align to TRBD2. The junction had 9 bases not matched to a gene; V was cut back by 3 bases and J by 1 base. Germline CDR1 reads MGHRA; CDR2 reads YSYEKL. The length of the CDR3 is 19 residues. DNA of the CDR3: TGCGCCAGCAGCCAGGAGGGACTAGCGGGGGGACCGTCCCAAGAGACCCAGTACTTC. This gives the protein CASSQEGLAGGPSQETQYF.

The chain uses TRBV7-9 and TRBJ1-5; D possibly corresponds to TRBD1 (6 bases). The length of the CDR3 is 16 residues. Germline-derived CDR1 and CDR2 are SEHNR and FQNEAQ (reference sequence). Trimming pared 5 bases from V and 0 bases from J, leaving 14 bases between. The CDR3 here is CASSPTGGDSNQPQHF. CDR3 in DNA: TGTGCCAGCAGCCCGACAGGAGGAGATAGCAATCAGCCCCAGCATTTT.

This clone showed up just once. The V gene is TRBV28, the J gene TRBJ1-5; maybe TRBD1 (6 bases). The CDR3 covers 15 residues. V lost 3 bases and J 4 bases, leaving 13 bases between the germline ends. The germline gives CDR1 MDHEN, CDR2 SYDVKM. DNA of the CDR3: TGTGCCAGCAGTTTTCATGGACAGCCGAATCAGCCCCAGCATTTT. It specifies CASSFHGQPNQPQHF.

V is TRBV6-5 and J is TRBJ2-1; the match to TRBD2 covers 7 bases. The trim removed 3 bases at V and 2 bases at J, leaving 4 bases unmatched. The germline V gene encodes CDR1 MNHEY and CDR2 SVGAGI. The CDR3 length is 15 residues. The CDR3 coding sequence is TGTGCCAGCAGTTATTCCGGGACTACCTACAATGAGCAGTTCTTC. Its protein product is CASSYSGTTYNEQFF.

The chain employs TRBV9 and TRBJ2-5, with 7 bases matching TRBD2. J was trimmed by 3 bases and V by 6 bases; bases with no gene match: 5. Germline-derived CDR1 and CDR2 are SGDLS and YYNGEE. The CDR3 is 13 residues long. CDR3 nucleotide sequence: TGTGCCAGCACGGGGAGCGGGGAAGAGACCCAGTACTTC. Translated: CASTGSGEETQYF.

The V and J genes are TRBV6-1 and TRBJ1-1, with a possible D match to TRBD1 (5 bases). Trimming shortened V by 2 bases and J by 0 bases, and 10 bases separated the two germline ends. CDR1 is MNHNS, CDR2 SASEGT, per germline. The CDR3 consists of 15 residues. Here the CDR3 reads CASSESARVNTEAFF. The CDR3 bases are TGTGCCAGCAGTGAATCGGCCAGGGTGAACACTGAAGCTTTCTTT.

The J gene is TRBJ1-1, the V gene TRBV19; D gene ambiguous. This CDR3 is built from 13 residues. Germline-derived CDR1 and CDR2 are LNHDA and SQIVND (reference sequence). Trimming removed 5 bases at V and 0 bases at J, with 7 bases between. The CDR3 sequence: CASSPLLNTEAFF. CDR3 in DNA: TGTGCCAGTAGTCCCCTACTGAACACTGAAGCTTTCTTT. Variable domain in full (rest from reference TRBV19 and TRBJ1-1): DGGITQSPKYLFRKEGQNVTLSCEQNLNHDAMYWYRQDPGQGLRLIYYSQIVNDFQKGDIAEGYSVSREKKESFPLTVTSAQKNPTAFYLCASSPLLNTEAFFGQGTRLTVV.

The table lists this clone with a count of one. V is TRBV7-9 and J is TRBJ1-1; 8 positions match TRBD1. The CDR3 is 12 amino acids. Germline trimming cut 9 bases from V and 3 bases from J; bases unmatched to any gene: 3. CDR1 SEHNR and CDR2 FQNEAQ come from the germline V gene (reference sequence). The CDR3, as DNA: TGTGCCAGTGAACAGGGGGACACTGAAGCTTTCTTT. It is translated as CASEQGDTEAFF.

This clone was observed a few times. The chain couples TRBV10-1 to TRBJ2-3, with TRBD1 matching over 8 bases. CDR1 is WNHNN, CDR2 SYGVQD, per germline (reference sequence). CDR3 length equals 14 residues. The trim removed 6 bases at V and 6 bases at J, leaving 8 bases unmatched. In DNA, the CDR3 is TGCGCCAGCAGCGGACAGGGTGAGCGGGATACGCAGTATTTT. This codes for CASSGQGERDTQYF.

The rearrangement joins TRBV14 to TRBJ1-1; D not resolved. The length of the CDR3 is 12 residues. Per the germline V gene, CDR1 is SGHDN and CDR2 is FVKESK. The V end lost 0 bases, the J end lost 11 bases, and 10 bases lay between the germline ends. CDR3 in amino acids: CASSQDHYFAFF. The CDR3 region has the DNA TGTGCCAGCAGCCAAGACCACTATTTTGCTTTCTTT.

This clone was counted between two and nine times. This chain joins TRBV6-4 and TRBJ2-2; D remains unclear. V lost 6 bases and J lost 4, with 12 bases in between. CDR1 is MRHNA, CDR2 SNTAGT, per germline. The CDR3 extends over 14 amino acids. The CDR3 bases are TGTGCCAGCAGCCCAGAGGATACCACCGGGGAGCTGTTTTTT. Encoded protein: CASSPEDTTGELFF.

The rearrangement uses TRBV27 and TRBJ2-5; 8 nucleotides align to TRBD1. Per the germline V gene, CDR1 is MNHEY and CDR2 is SMNVEV (reference sequence). This CDR3 comprises 16 residues. J lost 13 bases, V lost 0 bases, and 16 bases had no gene match. The CDR3 is CASSLSPPGGGLGGYF. CDR3 nucleotides: TGTGCCAGCAGTTTATCCCCGCCAGGGGGCGGTCTGGGAGGGTACTTC.

The chain recombines TRBV4-1 with TRBJ1-2, with D unresolved. V shed 1 base and J shed 2 bases, with 5 bases lying between them. The CDR3 loop spans 13 amino acids. Germline-derived CDR1 and CDR2 are MGHRA and YSYEKL. This CDR3 is CASSQALNYGYTF. CDR3 coding DNA: TGCGCCAGCAGCCAAGCATTGAACTATGGCTACACCTTC.

This chain connects TRBV28 to TRBJ1-5; 7 positions match TRBD1. Losses at the gene ends were 7 bases for V and 1 base for J; bases not matched to a gene: 4. The CDR3 totals 14 residues. Per germline, CDR1 MDHEN and CDR2 SYDVKM. CDR3 protein: CASTWDRSNQPQHF. Here the CDR3 DNA reads TGTGCCAGCACCTGGGACAGAAGCAATCAGCCCCAGCATTTT.

The rearrangement joins TRBV4-1 to TRBJ2-1; TRBD2 matches 9 bases. The CDR3 sequence is 14 residues long. The V and J ends lost 5 bases and 8 bases, in that order; junction bases with no gene match: 7. Per germline, CDR1 MGHRA and CDR2 YSYEKL. The CDR3 protein is CASSGAGGSDEQFF. Here the CDR3 DNA reads TGCGCCAGCAGCGGGGCGGGGGGGAGTGATGAGCAGTTCTTC.

The chain is built from TRBV28 and TRBJ1-2; a possible D gene is TRBD1 (5 bases). The CDR3 consists of 16 residues. Germline-derived CDR1 and CDR2 are MDHEN and SYDVKM. V dropped 8 bases and J dropped 3 bases, with 22 bases sitting between them. This chain's CDR3 is CASRGYAGYLDYGYTF. CDR3 coding DNA: TGTGCCAGCCGAGGATATGCAGGGTACCTGGACTATGGCTACACCTTC.